Following are 3 T cell receptor beta chains from one sample sequenced in a study of T-cell reconstitution after alpha-beta-depleted transplantation in children. For TCRbeta, the library was prepared with unique molecular identifiers. TCRdb itself ran the PCR reads through MiXCR, one entry per CDR3 protein. The sample holds about 640,000 distinct CDR3 sequences; roughly 15% are singletons and the top ten take 0.9% to 1.2%. The sequences come from PBMCs from the stem cell graft donor, collected from the stem cell graft. The receptor source for this set is a human donor who donated a stem cell graft to a child with acute myeloid leukemia.

V usage is TRBV12-3 or TRBV12-4 and J usage is TRBJ2-5; D unclear. Trimming removed 5 bases at V and 2 bases at J, with 12 bases between. This CDR3 region has 14 residues. For the CDR3, the DNA is TGTGCCAGCAGTCCCCAAGTCAGACAAGAGACCCAGTACTTC. It encodes CASSPQVRQETQYF.

This chain links TRBV5-6 with TRBJ2-1; 13 bases fit TRBD2. With V trimmed by 4 bases and J by 7 bases, 11 bases remained unmatched. Germline assignment: CDR1 SGHDT and CDR2 YYEEEE. This CDR3 contains 17 residues. CDR3 DNA sequence: TGTGCCAGCAGCCCAGGGACTAGCGGGGCCCGGGGGAATGAGCAGTTCTTC. It codes for CASSPGTSGARGNEQFF.

The chain employs TRBV7-2 and TRBJ2-7; D is uncertain. With 5 bases removed from V and 2 bases from J, the gap between germline ends came to 22 bases. Germline-derived CDR1 and CDR2 are SGHTA and FQGNSA. The CDR3 is made up of 17 amino acids. CDR3 DNA: TGTGCCAGCAGCGAAGATGGTTCGTTTAAAGGAGCCTACGAGCAGTACTTC. This encodes CASSEDGSFKGAYEQYF. The whole variable domain, filled in from reference TRBV7-2 and TRBJ2-7, reads GAGVSQSPSNKVTEKGKDVELRCDPISGHTALYWYRQSLGQGLEFLIYFQGNSAPDKSGLPSDRFSAERTGGSVSTLTIQRTQQEDSAVYLCASSEDGSFKGAYEQYFGPGTRLTVT.